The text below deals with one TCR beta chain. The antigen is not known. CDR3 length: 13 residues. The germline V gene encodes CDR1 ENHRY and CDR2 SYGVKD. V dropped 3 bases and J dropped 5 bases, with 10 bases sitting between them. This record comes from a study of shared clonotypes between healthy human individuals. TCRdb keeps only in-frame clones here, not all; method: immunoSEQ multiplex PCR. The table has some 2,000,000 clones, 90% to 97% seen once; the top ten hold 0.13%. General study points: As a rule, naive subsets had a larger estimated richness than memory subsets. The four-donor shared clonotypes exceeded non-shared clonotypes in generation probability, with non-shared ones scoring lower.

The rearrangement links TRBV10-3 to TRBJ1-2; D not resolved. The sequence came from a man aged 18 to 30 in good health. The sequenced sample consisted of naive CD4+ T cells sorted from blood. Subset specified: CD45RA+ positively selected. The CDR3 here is CAISDTRSYGYTF. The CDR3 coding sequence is TGTGCCATCAGTGACACCCGGTCTTATGGCTACACCTTC.